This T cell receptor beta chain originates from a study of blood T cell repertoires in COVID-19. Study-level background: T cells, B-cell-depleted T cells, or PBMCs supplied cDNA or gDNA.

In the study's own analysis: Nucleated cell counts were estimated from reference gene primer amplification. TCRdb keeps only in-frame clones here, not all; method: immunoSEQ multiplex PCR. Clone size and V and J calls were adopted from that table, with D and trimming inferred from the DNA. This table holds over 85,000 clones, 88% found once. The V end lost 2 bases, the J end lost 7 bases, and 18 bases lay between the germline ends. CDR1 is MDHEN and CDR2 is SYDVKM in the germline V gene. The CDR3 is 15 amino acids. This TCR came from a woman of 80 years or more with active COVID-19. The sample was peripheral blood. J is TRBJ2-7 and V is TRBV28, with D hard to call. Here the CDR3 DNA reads TGTGCCAGCAGTTTAGGCGTAGCCCCGGTGGAGGAGCAGTACTTC. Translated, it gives CASSLGVAPVEEQYF.